The 26 T cell receptor beta chains given below trace back to one sample, sequenced in a study of blood T cell repertoires in COVID-19. Clones were sequenced by immunoSEQ multiplex PCR, and TCRdb holds only the in-frame ones, with some missing. The sample contains fewer than 120,000 clones, roughly 85% of which appear only once. Sequenced: peripheral blood. The receptors come from a woman at least 80 years old with active or convalescent COVID-19.

This clone was found many times. The chain carries TRBV9 and TRBJ2-1; 8 positions match TRBD2. Trimming removed 3 bases from V and 7 bases from J; junction bases left unmatched: 3. The CDR3 extends over 13 amino acids. Germline CDR1 and CDR2: SGDLS and YYNGEE. The CDR3 protein is CASSELAANEQFF. CDR3 sequence (DNA): TGTGCCAGCAGCGAACTAGCGGCTAATGAGCAGTTCTTC.

The chain uses TRBV3-1 (or the pseudogene TRBV3-2) and TRBJ1-5; D is uncertain. The germline V gene encodes CDR1 LGHDT and CDR2 YNNKEL (reference sequence). The germline V and J ends were trimmed by 5 bases and 4 bases, with 9 bases remaining between them. The CDR3 sequence is 13 residues long. The CDR3 DNA reads as TGTGCCAGCAGCATCGGACTTAATCAGCCCCAGCATTTT. It codes for CASSIGLNQPQHF.

The chain has TRBV14 and TRBJ2-2; 9 bases align to TRBD1. This CDR3 contains 17 residues. With 4 bases clipped from V and 5 bases from J, the junction kept 11 bases outside the gene matches. The germline V gene has CDR1 SGHDN and CDR2 FVKESK. The CDR3 sequence is CASSLSTGTGRTGELFF. CDR3 coding DNA: TGTGCCAGCAGCCTTTCGACCGGGACAGGGAGGACCGGGGAGCTGTTTTTT. The variable domain in full, completed from reference TRBV14 and TRBJ2-2, reads EAGVTQFPSHSVIEKGQTVTLRCDPISGHDNLYWYRRVMGKEIKFLLHFVKESKQDESGMPNNRFLAERTGGTYSTLKVQPAELEDSGVYFCASSLSTGTGRTGELFFGEGSRLTVL.

The chain recombines TRBV19 with TRBJ1-2, with 8 bases matching TRBD1. V shed 3 bases, J shed 2 bases, and the junction held 5 bases outside the gene matches. The CDR3 has 15 amino acids. Germline loops: CDR1 LNHDA, CDR2 SQIVND (reference sequence). CDR3 sequence reads: CASSITGTGNYGYTF. In DNA, the CDR3 is TGTGCCAGTAGTATTACCGGGACAGGCAACTATGGCTACACCTTC.

This chain links TRBV7-2 with TRBJ2-1; TRBD1 might be the D (6 bases). Germline V gene lookup returns CDR1 SGHTA and CDR2 FQGNSA. The CDR3 is 15 residues long. V shed 1 base and J shed 5 bases, with 12 bases lying between them. The CDR3, as DNA: TGTGCCAGCAGCTTAGAGGGGACACCCCACAATGAGCAGTTCTTC. This gives the protein CASSLEGTPHNEQFF.

V and J are TRBV7-8 and TRBJ2-7, with 7 bases identical to TRBD2. Trimming removed 5 bases from V and 2 bases from J; junction bases left unmatched: 6. The CDR3 contains 14 residues. Germline loops: CDR1 SGHVS, CDR2 FQNEAQ. CDR3 sequence: CASSVERDTYEQYF. DNA of the CDR3: TGTGCCAGCAGCGTGGAGCGGGATACCTACGAGCAGTACTTC.

The CDR3 spells CASSIVGQGQQYF. In nucleotides, the CDR3 is TGTGCCAGTAGTATAGTGGGACAGGGCCAGCAGTACTTC. The chain couples TRBV19 to TRBJ2-7; TRBD1 matches at 9 bases. The ends lost 1 base at V and 8 bases at J; junction bases unmatched: 3. Per germline, CDR1 LNHDA and CDR2 SQIVND (reference sequence). This CDR3 has 13 residues.

The J gene is TRBJ2-7, the V gene TRBV18; 8 bases are a match to TRBD1. This CDR3 is 14 amino acids long. The germline V gene has CDR1 KGHSH and CDR2 LQKENI. The trim removed 6 bases at V and 2 bases at J, leaving 6 bases unmatched. The CDR3 bases are TGTGCCAGCTCGAGGGACAGGATAACCTACGAGCAGTACTTC. It yields the protein CASSRDRITYEQYF.

The V and J genes are TRBV5-1 and TRBJ1-1; 8 nucleotides match TRBD1. Germline V gene data show CDR1 as SGHRS and CDR2 as YFSETQ. The CDR3 runs to 14 residues. Trimming cost V 2 bases and J 3 bases; bases outside gene matches: 3. In nucleotides, the CDR3 is TGCGCCAGCAGCTTTCAGGGGGCGGACACTGAAGCTTTCTTT. Its protein product is CASSFQGADTEAFF.

About this clone: The junction and the germline gene differ at one end; a read error may be behind it. The rearrangement uses TRBV7-2 and TRBJ2-7; 9 bases fit TRBD2. This CDR3 contains 14 residues. Germline lookup yields CDR1 SGHTA and CDR2 FQGNSA. The CDR3 spells CASSLAGARYEQYF. As DNA, the CDR3 is TGTGCCAGCAGTTTAGCGGGAGCCCGCTACGAGCAGTACTTC.

This clone came up a few times. The chain has TRBV2 and TRBJ1-5, with 11 nucleotides matching TRBD1. Losses at the gene ends were 6 bases for V and 3 bases for J; bases not matched to a gene: 7. The germline V gene has CDR1 SNHLY and CDR2 FYNNEI. This CDR3 has 16 residues. The CDR3 is CASRGDRGAFNQPQHF. The CDR3 nucleotides are TGTGCCAGCAGAGGGGACAGGGGGGCTTTCAATCAGCCCCAGCATTTT.

The CDR3 loop reads CASSPDRNTGELFF. CDR3 coding DNA: TGTGCCAGCAGCCCCGACAGAAACACCGGGGAGCTGTTTTTT. V is TRBV7-9 and J is TRBJ2-2, with a weak D call TRBD1 (5 bases). This CDR3 is built from 14 residues. The ends were cut back, 5 bases at V and 2 bases at J, with 9 bases in the middle. Germline V gene lookup returns CDR1 SEHNR and CDR2 FQNEAQ (reference sequence).

V and J are TRBV19 and TRBJ2-7; D unclear. The germline V and J ends were trimmed by 1 base and 6 bases, with 13 bases remaining between them. Germline V lookup: CDR1 LNHDA, CDR2 SQIVND (reference sequence). This CDR3 has 14 residues. The CDR3 reads CASSIAVFLGEQYF. In DNA, the CDR3 is TGTGCCAGTAGTATAGCTGTCTTCCTCGGCGAGCAGTACTTC.

V and J are TRBV7-9 and TRBJ2-3; weak D call: TRBD2 (5 bases). The CDR3 runs to 15 residues. Between the trimmed V and J ends, which lost 6 bases and 2 bases, there was a span of 15 bases. Germline V gene sequence: CDR1 SEHNR, CDR2 FQNEAQ (reference sequence). The CDR3 coding sequence is TGTGCCAGCAGGCCTCTGAGGGAGATCACAGATACGCAGTATTTT. This encodes CASRPLREITDTQYF.

This chain links TRBV18 with TRBJ2-6; 7 bases map to TRBD2. Germline trimming cut 8 bases from V and 0 bases from J; bases unmatched to any gene: 7. Germline-derived CDR1 and CDR2 are KGHSH and LQKENI. This CDR3 is 16 amino acids long. This chain's CDR3 is CASVTGRDSGANVLTF. CDR3 nucleotide sequence: TGTGCCAGCGTCACGGGGAGGGACTCTGGGGCCAACGTCCTGACTTTC.

In DNA form, the CDR3 reads TGCGCCAGCAGCTTGGTTCTAGCGCTAGGTCAAAGCAATCAGCCCCAGCATTTT. Its translation is CASSLVLALGQSNQPQHF. This rearrangement joins TRBV5-1 to TRBJ1-5; D remains unclear. Germline CDR1 and CDR2: SGHRS and YFSETQ. CDR3 length: 18 amino acids. Between the trimmed V and J ends, which lost 0 bases and 1 base, there was a span of 17 bases.

This chain uses TRBV12-5 with TRBJ2-7; TRBD1 matches 7 bases. This CDR3 contains 13 residues. Germline V gives CDR1 LGHNT, CDR2 FRNRAP. V lost 8 bases, J lost 7 bases, and 11 bases stayed unmatched. CDR3 coding DNA: TGTGCTAGTCAAAACTCCGGGACAGATGAGCAGTACTTC. Its protein is CASQNSGTDEQYF.

The chain employs TRBV18 and TRBJ1-6, with a tentative D call TRBD1 (6 bases). Trimming removed 1 base from V and 8 bases from J, with 15 bases in between. Germline assignment: CDR1 KGHSH and CDR2 LQKENI. The length of the CDR3 is 16 residues. CDR3 sequence: CASSPLRDNVDSPLHF. CDR3 in DNA: TGTGCCAGCTCACCACTTCGGGACAACGTCGATTCACCCCTCCACTTT. The variable domain in full, completed from reference TRBV18 and TRBJ1-6, reads NAGVMQNPRHLVRRRGQEARLRCSPMKGHSHVYWYRQLPEEGLKFMVYLQKENIIDESGMPKERFSAEFPKEGPSILRIQQVVRGDSAAYFCASSPLRDNVDSPLHFGNGTRLTVT.

The chain links TRBV7-3 to TRBJ2-7; TRBD2 matches 13 bases. J lost 5 bases, V lost 5 bases, and 6 bases had no gene match. CDR3 size: 15 residues. Per the germline V gene, CDR1 is SGHTA and CDR2 is FQGTGA. CDR3: CASSLGLAGVDEQYF. The DNA of the CDR3 is TGTGCCAGCAGCCTAGGACTAGCGGGAGTTGACGAGCAGTACTTC.

V is TRBV2 and J is TRBJ2-3; D possibly corresponds to TRBD2 (7 bases). The germline V gene encodes CDR1 SNHLY and CDR2 FYNNEI. Trimming removed 8 bases at V and 2 bases at J, with 26 bases between. This CDR3 is 18 amino acids long. CDR3 DNA sequence: TGTGCCAGCGAACCCCTCGGGGGGCAGGGTGACTACACAGATACGCAGTATTTT. It is translated as CASEPLGGQGDYTDTQYF.

The rearrangement uses TRBV14 and TRBJ2-7, with D possibly TRBD2 on 6 matching bases. Germline V gene sequence: CDR1 SGHDN, CDR2 FVKESK. V dropped 1 base and J dropped 0 bases, with 16 bases sitting between them. CDR3 length: 17 residues. The CDR3 DNA follows: TGTGCCAGCAGCCAAGGGGACTCGCATTTAAGCTCCTACGAGCAGTACTTC. It encodes CASSQGDSHLSSYEQYF.

The chain joins TRBV2 to TRBJ1-2; D call uncertain. The ends were cut back, 10 bases at V and 3 bases at J, with 12 bases in the middle. Germline V lookup: CDR1 SNHLY, CDR2 FYNNEI. The CDR3 contains 12 residues. The CDR3 DNA reads as TGTGCCATCCGCTCCCGGGACTATGGCTACACCTTC. This codes for CAIRSRDYGYTF.

The chain uses TRBV6-5 and TRBJ1-2; 7 bases match TRBD1. J was trimmed by 0 bases and V by 1 base; bases with no gene match: 2. Germline V CDR1 and CDR2: MNHEY, SVGAGI. This CDR3 region has 15 residues. The CDR3: CASSYYRGSNYGYTF. The DNA of the CDR3 is TGTGCCAGCAGTTACTACAGGGGCTCTAACTATGGCTACACCTTC.

This clone was seen just once. The chain uses TRBV7-9 and TRBJ1-5; D gene unclear. The CDR3 is made up of 13 amino acids. CDR1 is SEHNR, CDR2 FQNEAQ, per germline (reference sequence). The V gene lost 0 bases and the J gene lost 10 bases, with 10 bases spanning the gap. The CDR3 DNA sequence: TGTGCCAGCAGCTTAGCTAAGAACAGCCCCCAGCATTTT. Translated, it gives CASSLAKNSPQHF.

The sample holds one count of this clone. V gene TRBV10-3 combines with J gene TRBJ2-1; D gene uncertain. Per germline, CDR1 ENHRY and CDR2 SYGVKD. V was pared by 8 bases and J by 5 bases, with 13 bases between. This CDR3 comprises 13 residues. CDR3 sequence reads: CAIRTAPDNEQFF. The CDR3 DNA reads TGTGCCATCCGCACAGCTCCGGACAATGAGCAGTTCTTC.

Written as DNA, the CDR3 is TGTGCCAGCAGTCCTCTCGGCAATCAGCCCCAGCATTTT. It yields the protein CASSPLGNQPQHF. The chain carries TRBV5-6 and TRBJ1-5; D uncertain. Trimming removed 5 bases at V and 2 bases at J, with 8 bases between. The CDR3 is 13 residues long. From germline, CDR1 is SGHDT and CDR2 YYEEEE. Based on the CDR3 plus reference TRBV5-6 and TRBJ1-5, the full variable domain is DAGVTQSPTHLIKTRGQQVTLRCSPKSGHDTVSWYQQALGQGPQFIFQYYEEEERQRGNFPDRFSGHQFPNYSSELNVNALLLGDSALYLCASSPLGNQPQHFGDGTRLSIL.